These T cell receptor beta chains were read from a single sample in a study of OX40 agonist ivuxolimab in advanced cancers. Some clones are missing from TCRdb's copy, which holds only in-frame ones; the method was immunoSEQ multiplex PCR. The sample carries 30,000 or so clones, 80% to 90% recorded once. Sequenced material: CD4+ or CD8+ T cells sorted from blood, taken in a trial of the OX40 agonist ivuxolimab. All receptors derive from an adult with an advanced solid tumor such as melanoma, head and neck, liver or kidney cancer. The CDR3 runs from the conserved cysteine through the conserved F or W. The D gene is left open where the match is weak. Clone size is not always given. Where it is, it says once, few, many or a class for expanded clones.

v_call	d_call	j_call	clone_size	cdr3_aa	cdr3_nt
TRBV13	TRBD2	TRBJ2-2	NA	CASSLPGGDTGELFF	TGTGCCAGCAGCTTACCGGGAGGAGACACCGGGGAGCTGTTTTTT
TRBV4-2	NA	TRBJ2-5	large	CASSQEEFGFEETQYF	TGTGCCAGCAGCCAAGAAGAGTTTGGGTTTGAAGAGACCCAGTACTTC
TRBV7-9	TRBD2	TRBJ2-7	once	CASSLTGRFNYEQYF	TGTGCCAGCAGCTTAACCGGGAGGTTTAACTACGAGCAGTACTTC
TRBV19	TRBD1	TRBJ2-2	few	CASDRDGAGELFF	TGTGCCAGCGACAGGGATGGTGCCGGGGAGCTGTTTTTT
TRBV7-9	NA	TRBJ2-5	NA	CASSSRDAPGAQYF	TGTGCCAGCAGCTCCCGGGACGCCCCAGGGGCCCAGTACTTC
TRBV30	NA	TRBJ2-2	few	CAWSRGAHTNTGELFF	TGTGCCTGGAGTAGAGGGGCCCACACTAACACCGGGGAGCTGTTTTTT
TRBV6-5	NA	TRBJ1-2	NA	CASSYGISDYGYTF	TGTGCCAGCAGTTACGGGATCAGCGACTATGGCTACACCTTC
TRBV4-3	NA	TRBJ1-5	NA	CASSQDKLDASQPQHF	TGCGCCAGCAGCCAAGATAAATTGGACGCTAGCCAGCCCCAGCATTTT
TRBV7-2	TRBD2	TRBJ2-7	NA	CASSPGLAGPDYEQYF	TGTGCCAGCAGCCCCGGACTAGCGGGACCAGATTACGAGCAGTACTTC
TRBV4-2	NA	TRBJ2-1	NA	CASSQDSETGYNEQFF	TGTGCCAGCAGCCAAGATTCTGAGACGGGGTACAATGAGCAGTTCTTC
TRBV11-2	NA	TRBJ1-3	NA	CASSLALGGLSGNTIYF	TGTGCCAGCAGCTTAGCTCTCGGGGGGCTGTCTGGAAACACCATATATTTT
TRBV6-5	NA	TRBJ2-5	once	CASSYVQKSGQETQYF	TGTGCCAGCAGTTACGTCCAGAAATCCGGGCAAGAGACCCAGTACTTC
TRBV11-2	NA	TRBJ2-3	few	CASSSRTDTQYF	TGTGCCAGCAGCTCACGCACAGATACGCAGTATTTT
TRBV5-4	TRBD1	TRBJ1-2	NA	CASSPGTVDGYTF	TGTGCCAGCAGCCCCGGGACAGTCGATGGCTACACCTTC
TRBV5-1	NA	TRBJ2-7	NA	CASSFLNSYEQYF	TGCGCCAGCAGCTTTCTTAACTCCTACGAGCAGTACTTC
TRBV25-1	NA	TRBJ2-1	few	CASSEGALEHNEQFF	TGTGCCAGCAGTGAAGGGGCGCTGGAACACAATGAGCAGTTCTTC
TRBV7-9	NA	TRBJ2-7	NA	CASSSFYEQYF	TGTGCCAGCAGCTCATTCTACGAGCAGTACTTC
TRBV27	NA	TRBJ1-6	NA	CASSQTAYSPLHF	TGTGCCAGCAGTCAAACAGCGTATTCACCCCTCCACTTT
TRBV11-2	TRBD2	TRBJ2-1	NA	CASSLVTSGRDSSYNEQFF	TGTGCCAGCAGCTTAGTTACTAGCGGGAGGGACAGCTCCTACAATGAGCAGTTCTTC
TRBV15	TRBD1	TRBJ2-3	NA	CATSKNRGSTDTQYF	TGTGCCACCAGCAAAAACAGGGGAAGCACAGATACGCAGTATTTT
TRBV28	NA	TRBJ2-1	NA	CASKARPISNEQFF	TGTGCCAGCAAGGCTAGACCCATCAGCAATGAGCAGTTCTTC
TRBV6-1	NA	TRBJ1-3	NA	CASSLDSSGNTIYF	TGTGCCAGCAGCCTCGACAGCTCTGGAAACACCATATATTTT
TRBV29-1	TRBD1	TRBJ1-2	NA	CSGAMGQGKIYGYTF	TGCAGTGGGGCGATGGGACAGGGGAAGATCTATGGCTACACCTTC
TRBV11-2	NA	TRBJ2-7	NA	CASSLEALYEQYF	TGTGCCAGCAGCTTAGAAGCCCTCTACGAGCAGTACTTC
TRBV6-1	TRBD1	TRBJ2-7	few	CASSEETGTGGYEQYF	TGTGCCAGCAGTGAAGAGACCGGGACAGGGGGATACGAGCAGTACTTC
TRBV11-2	TRBD1	TRBJ2-3	NA	CASSLETGRGRFDTQYF	TGTGCCAGCAGCTTAGAGACGGGCAGGGGGCGGTTTGATACGCAGTATTTT
TRBV5-1	TRBD2	TRBJ2-1	NA	CASSFGLAGDEQFF	TGCGCCAGCAGCTTTGGACTAGCGGGAGATGAGCAGTTCTTC
TRBV19	NA	TRBJ2-2	NA	CASSPMTYNTGELFF	TGTGCCAGTAGTCCAATGACTTACAACACCGGGGAGCTGTTTTTT
TRBV29-1	NA	TRBJ1-2	NA	CSVEPDRAKGYTF	TGCAGCGTTGAACCGGACCGAGCGAAGGGCTACACCTTC
TRBV19	NA	TRBJ1-5	once	CASSIARGGGNQPQHF	TGTGCCAGTAGTATAGCGAGGGGAGGCGGCAATCAGCCCCAGCATTTT
TRBV19	TRBD2	TRBJ2-1	NA	CASSIVEGLAYNEQFF	TGTGCCAGTAGTATAGTAGAAGGACTAGCATACAATGAGCAGTTCTTC
TRBV9	TRBD1	TRBJ2-1	NA	CASSASGQYNEQFF	TGTGCCAGCAGCGCCTCGGGACAGTACAATGAGCAGTTCTTC
TRBV5-6	NA	TRBJ1-6	NA	CASSSGRSSYNSPLHF	TGTGCCAGCAGCTCCGGTAGGAGCTCCTATAATTCACCCCTCCACTTT
TRBV28	TRBD1	TRBJ1-4	NA	CASSPRGRNEKLFF	TGTGCCAGCAGTCCGAGGGGGCGTAATGAAAAACTGTTTTTT
TRBV6-1	TRBD2	TRBJ2-3	once	CASSDHETSGTDTQYF	TGTGCCAGCAGTGATCATGAGACTAGCGGCACAGATACGCAGTATTTT
TRBV7-3	TRBD2	TRBJ2-1	once	CASSLVGGFNNEQFF	TGTGCCAGCAGCTTAGTGGGAGGGTTCAACAATGAGCAGTTCTTC
TRBV7-3	NA	TRBJ2-7	NA	CASSLVAEQYF	TGTGCCAGCAGCTTAGTTGCCGAGCAGTACTTC
TRBV15	TRBD1	TRBJ2-5	NA	CATSRTGAPGETQYF	TGTGCCACCAGCAGAACAGGGGCGCCGGGGGAGACCCAGTACTTC
TRBV4-1	NA	TRBJ2-2	NA	CASSQIRGYTGELFF	TGCGCCAGCAGCCAAATTAGGGGGTACACCGGGGAGCTGTTTTTT
TRBV4-1	TRBD2	TRBJ2-7	NA	CASSQDIAGGREQYF	TGCGCCAGCAGCCAAGATATAGCGGGGGGTCGGGAGCAGTACTTC
TRBV29-1	NA	TRBJ1-6	NA	CSVQSGNSPLHF	TGCAGCGTCCAATCGGGGAATTCACCCCTCCACTTT
TRBV30	TRBD2	TRBJ2-7	NA	CAWTPRGRAGEQYF	TGTGCCTGGACCCCGCGCGGGAGGGCCGGCGAGCAGTACTTC
TRBV5-4	TRBD2	TRBJ2-3	NA	CASSQREGEADTQYF	TGTGCCAGCAGCCAGCGGGAGGGTGAGGCAGATACGCAGTATTTT
TRBV4-3	NA	TRBJ2-5	NA	CASSQDLAVQETQYF	TGCGCCAGCAGCCAAGATCTAGCAGTTCAAGAGACTCAGTACTTC
TRBV11-2	TRBD2	TRBJ2-4	NA	CASSLDGLAGALGKNIQYF	TGTGCCAGCAGCTTAGATGGACTAGCGGGAGCCTTGGGCAAAAACATTCAGTACTTC
TRBV28	NA	TRBJ1-2	NA	CASSLTGKNYGYTF	TGTGCCAGCAGTTTAACAGGGAAAAACTATGGCTACACCTTC
TRBV12-5	NA	TRBJ1-2	few	CASAQGSLSGYTF	TGTGCTAGTGCCCAGGGATCATTAAGTGGCTACACCTTC
TRBV29-1	NA	TRBJ2-5	NA	CSVVSGGGETQYF	TGCAGCGTTGTATCGGGTGGTGGAGAGACCCAGTACTTC
TRBV19	TRBD1	TRBJ2-7	NA	CASSPGTGGEQYF	TGTGCCAGTAGTCCAGGGACAGGGGGCGAGCAGTACTTC
TRBV9	NA	TRBJ2-5	NA	CASSRGADQETQYF	TGTGCCAGCAGCCGCGGGGCAGACCAAGAGACCCAGTACTTC
TRBV30	TRBD1	TRBJ1-1	NA	CAWTGGGTEAFF	TGTGCCTGGACAGGGGGAGGGACTGAAGCTTTCTTT
TRBV19	NA	TRBJ1-1	NA	CASKRSGLWGTEAFF	TGTGCCAGTAAACGTTCGGGACTTTGGGGAACTGAAGCTTTCTTT
TRBV5-1	NA	TRBJ2-1	NA	CASSLGLDSGYNEQFF	TGCGCCAGCAGCTTGGGCCTCGACAGCGGATACAATGAGCAGTTCTTC
TRBV9	TRBD1	TRBJ1-3	NA	CASSASQGAGNTIYF	TGTGCCAGCAGCGCCTCCCAGGGGGCCGGAAACACCATATATTTT
TRBV28	NA	TRBJ2-6	NA	CASSLGGASGANVLTF	TGTGCCAGCAGTTTGGGGGGCGCGTCTGGGGCCAACGTCCTGACTTTC
TRBV21-1	NA	TRBJ1-3	NA	CASSKDSNSGNIYF	TGTGCCAGCAGCAAAGATTCGAATTCCGGCAACATATATTTT
TRBV14	TRBD1	TRBJ1-2	NA	CASSLGTGVLYGYTF	TGTGCCAGCAGCCTAGGGACAGGGGTGTTGTATGGCTACACCTTC
TRBV27	TRBD2	TRBJ2-7	NA	CASRLSTSGSYEQYF	TGTGCCAGCAGACTCTCCACTAGCGGATCCTACGAGCAGTACTTC
TRBV4-1	TRBD1	TRBJ1-1	NA	CASSLTGGPNTEAFF	TGCGCCAGCAGCCTAACAGGGGGCCCAAACACTGAAGCTTTCTTT
TRBV12-5	NA	TRBJ2-5	NA	CASGLDRGPGGETQYF	TGTGCTAGTGGTTTGGACCGGGGACCAGGGGGGGAGACCCAGTACTTC